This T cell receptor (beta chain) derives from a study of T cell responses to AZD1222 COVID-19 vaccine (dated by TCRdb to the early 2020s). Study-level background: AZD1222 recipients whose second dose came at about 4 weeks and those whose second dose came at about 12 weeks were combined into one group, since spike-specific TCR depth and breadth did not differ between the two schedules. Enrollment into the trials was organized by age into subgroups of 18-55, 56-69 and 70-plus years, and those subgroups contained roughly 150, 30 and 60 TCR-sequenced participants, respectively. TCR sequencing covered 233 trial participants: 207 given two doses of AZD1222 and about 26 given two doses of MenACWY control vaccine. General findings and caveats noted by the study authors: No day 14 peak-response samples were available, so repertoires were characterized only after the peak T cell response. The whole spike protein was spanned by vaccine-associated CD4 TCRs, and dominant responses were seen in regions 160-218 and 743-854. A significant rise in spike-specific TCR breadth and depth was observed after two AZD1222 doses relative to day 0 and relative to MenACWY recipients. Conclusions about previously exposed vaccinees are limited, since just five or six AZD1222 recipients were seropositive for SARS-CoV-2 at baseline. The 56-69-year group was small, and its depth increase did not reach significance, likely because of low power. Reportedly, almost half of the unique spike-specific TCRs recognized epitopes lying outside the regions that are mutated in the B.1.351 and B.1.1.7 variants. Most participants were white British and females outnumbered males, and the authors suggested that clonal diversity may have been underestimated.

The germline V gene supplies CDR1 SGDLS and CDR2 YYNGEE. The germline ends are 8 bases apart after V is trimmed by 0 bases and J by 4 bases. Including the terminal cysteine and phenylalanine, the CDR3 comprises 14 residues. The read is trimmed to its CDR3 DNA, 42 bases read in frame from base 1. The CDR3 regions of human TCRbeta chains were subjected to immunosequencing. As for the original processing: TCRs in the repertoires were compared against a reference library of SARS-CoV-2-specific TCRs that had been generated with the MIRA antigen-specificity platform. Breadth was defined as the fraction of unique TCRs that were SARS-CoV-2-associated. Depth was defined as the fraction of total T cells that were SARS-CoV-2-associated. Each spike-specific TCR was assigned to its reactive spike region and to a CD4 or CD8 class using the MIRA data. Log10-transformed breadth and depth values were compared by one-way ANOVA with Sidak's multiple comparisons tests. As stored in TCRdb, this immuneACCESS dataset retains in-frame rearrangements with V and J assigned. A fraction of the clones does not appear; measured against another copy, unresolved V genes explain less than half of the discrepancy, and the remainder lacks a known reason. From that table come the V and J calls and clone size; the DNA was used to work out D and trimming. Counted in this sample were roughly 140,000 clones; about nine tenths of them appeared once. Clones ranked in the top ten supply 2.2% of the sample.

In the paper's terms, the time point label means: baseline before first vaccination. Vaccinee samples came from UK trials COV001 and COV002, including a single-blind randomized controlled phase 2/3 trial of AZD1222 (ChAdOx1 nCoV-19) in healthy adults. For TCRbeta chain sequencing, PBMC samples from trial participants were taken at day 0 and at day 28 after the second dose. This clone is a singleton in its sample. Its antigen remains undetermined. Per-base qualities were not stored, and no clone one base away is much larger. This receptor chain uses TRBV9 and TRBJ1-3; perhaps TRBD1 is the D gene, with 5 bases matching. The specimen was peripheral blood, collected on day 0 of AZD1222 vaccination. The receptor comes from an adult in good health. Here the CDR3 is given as CASSVEGNGNTIYF. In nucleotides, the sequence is TGTGCCAGCAGCGTAGAGGGGAACGGAAACACCATATATTTT.